These 7 T cell receptor beta chains were sequenced from one sample in a study of cytomegalovirus exposure and HLA in healthy donors. PCR employed 60 Vbeta and 13 Jbeta primers. Profiled with immunoSEQ multiplex PCR; TCRdb holds only in-frame clones, not every one. The table shows some 97,000 clones, with 75% to 85% occurring only once. Sequences were obtained from PBMCs. The source is a woman between 18 and 30 years old in good health and CMV-seronegative.

This chain connects TRBV19 to TRBJ2-7; D possibly corresponds to TRBD1 (7 bases). This CDR3 has 15 amino acids. With 2 bases removed from V and 5 bases from J, the gap between germline ends came to 16 bases. The germline gives CDR1 LNHDA, CDR2 SQIVND (reference sequence). The CDR3 coding sequence is TGTGCCAGTAGTATACGGCCAGGGGGGTTTGACGAGCAGTACTTC. This encodes CASSIRPGGFDEQYF.

V is TRBV5-5 and J is TRBJ2-2; 7 positions agree with TRBD2. CDR1 and CDR2 (germline): SGHKS, YYEKEE (reference sequence). The V and J ends lost 0 bases and 3 bases, in that order; junction bases with no gene match: 2. The CDR3 spans 15 residues. This CDR3 reads CASSLGLADTGELFF. CDR3 sequence (DNA): TGTGCCAGCAGCTTGGGGCTAGCGGACACCGGGGAGCTGTTTTTT. Full variable domain (missing parts from reference TRBV5-5 and TRBJ2-2): DAGVTQSPTHLIKTRGQQVTLRCSPISGHKSVSWYQQVLGQGPQFIFQYYEKEERGRGNFPDRFSARQFPNYSSELNVNALLLGDSALYLCASSLGLADTGELFFGEGSRLTVL.

Notes on this clone: Different DNA sequences within this sample yield the same CDR3. The V call is TRBV4-3, the J call TRBJ2-7; 7 bases fit TRBD2. The germline gives CDR1 LGHNA, CDR2 YSLEER. Unmatched junction bases numbered 4, after V lost 0 bases and J lost 2 bases. The CDR3 loop spans 15 amino acids. This CDR3 reads CASSQETGGPYEQYF. The CDR3, as DNA: TGCGCCAGCAGCCAAGAAACGGGGGGTCCCTACGAGCAGTACTTC.

The J gene is TRBJ1-4, the V gene TRBV5-1, with D tentatively TRBD1 (6 bases). V lost 0 bases, J lost 4 bases, and 13 bases lay in between. This CDR3 region has 16 residues. Germline lookup yields CDR1 SGHRS and CDR2 YFSETQ. The chain's CDR3 is CASSLVSGANNEKLFF. In nucleotides, the CDR3 is TGCGCCAGCAGCTTGGTATCAGGGGCAAATAATGAAAAACTGTTTTTT.

This chain joins TRBV7-6 and TRBJ2-2, with D unresolved. The CDR3 has 16 amino acids. The germline V gene encodes CDR1 SGHVS and CDR2 FNYEAQ. Deletions cut 1 base from V and 2 bases from J, with 11 bases between. The CDR3 region is CASSLEVSTNTGELFF. The DNA for the CDR3 is TGTGCCAGCAGCTTAGAAGTGTCTACTAACACCGGGGAGCTGTTTTTT.

This chain joins TRBV5-6 and TRBJ1-4; TRBD1 is a possible D gene (5 bases). CDR3 length: 14 residues. CDR1 is SGHDT, CDR2 YYEEEE, per germline. Between the trimmed V and J ends, which lost 4 bases and 7 bases, there was a span of 14 bases. The CDR3 DNA reads TGTGCCAGCAGCAAGGGGATGTGGAGTGAAAAACTGTTTTTT. Translating it yields CASSKGMWSEKLFF.

This rearrangement joins TRBV5-1 to TRBJ1-3, with 12 nucleotides matching TRBD1. The CDR3 length is 16 residues. The ends lost 4 bases at V and 4 bases at J; junction bases unmatched: 6. Germline loops: CDR1 SGHRS, CDR2 YFSETQ. CDR3 sequence reads: CASSTGTGGLGNTIYF. DNA of the CDR3: TGCGCCAGCAGCACCGGGACAGGGGGCCTAGGAAACACCATATATTTT. Combining the CDR3 with reference TRBV5-1 and TRBJ1-3 gives the whole variable domain KAGVTQTPRYLIKTRGQQVTLSCSPISGHRSVSWYQQTPGQGLQFLFEYFSETQRNKGNFPGRFSGRQFSNSRSEMNVSTLELGDSALYLCASSTGTGGLGNTIYFGEGSWLTVV.